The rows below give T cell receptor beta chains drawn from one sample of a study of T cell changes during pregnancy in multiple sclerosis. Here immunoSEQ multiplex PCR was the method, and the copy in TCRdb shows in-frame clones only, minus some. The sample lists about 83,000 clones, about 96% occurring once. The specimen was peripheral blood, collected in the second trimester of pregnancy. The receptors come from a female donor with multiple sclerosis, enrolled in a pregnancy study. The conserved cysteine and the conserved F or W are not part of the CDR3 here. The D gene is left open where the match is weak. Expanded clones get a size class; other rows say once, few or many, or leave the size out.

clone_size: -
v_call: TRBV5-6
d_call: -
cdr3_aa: ASSLWGLPNTEAF

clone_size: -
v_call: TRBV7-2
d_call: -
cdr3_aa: ASSLQVPQPQH

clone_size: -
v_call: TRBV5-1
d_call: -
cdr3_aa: ASSAGQSRGYT

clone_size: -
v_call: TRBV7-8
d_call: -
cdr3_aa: ASSLSVREAF

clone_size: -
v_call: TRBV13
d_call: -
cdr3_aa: ASGWERADYEQY

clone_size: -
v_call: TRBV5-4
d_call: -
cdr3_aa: ASSLRTSGEQY

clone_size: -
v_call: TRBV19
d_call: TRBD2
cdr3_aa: ASTLTSGRFDEQF

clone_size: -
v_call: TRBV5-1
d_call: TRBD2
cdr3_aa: ASSLGERDVDEQF

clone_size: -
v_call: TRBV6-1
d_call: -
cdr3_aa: ASSEPGVTEAF

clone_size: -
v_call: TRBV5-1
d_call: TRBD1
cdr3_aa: ASSGGQGGDTIY

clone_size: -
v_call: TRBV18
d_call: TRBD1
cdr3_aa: ASSPNGQGGMNTEAF

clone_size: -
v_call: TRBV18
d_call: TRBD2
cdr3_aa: ASSPPLRLAGNNEQF

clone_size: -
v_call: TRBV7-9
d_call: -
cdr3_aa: ASRAPGTMGGYT

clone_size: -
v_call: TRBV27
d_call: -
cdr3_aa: ASSLSGGLGNTIY

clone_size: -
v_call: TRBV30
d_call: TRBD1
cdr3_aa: AWSVTGTGAGNTIY

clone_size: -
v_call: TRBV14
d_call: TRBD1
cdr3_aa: ASSQEGQSPWDEQF

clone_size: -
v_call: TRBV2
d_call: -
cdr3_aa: ASSRGVGDEKLF

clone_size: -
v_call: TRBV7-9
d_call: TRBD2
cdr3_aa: ASSGRANFGDTQY

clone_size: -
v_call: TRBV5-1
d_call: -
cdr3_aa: ASSQKQGQNTEAF

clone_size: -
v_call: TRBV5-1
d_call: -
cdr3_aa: ASSYGNSYNEQF

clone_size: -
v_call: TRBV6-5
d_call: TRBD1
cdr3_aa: ASSYSNDREEH

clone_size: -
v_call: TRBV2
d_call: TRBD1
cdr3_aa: ASSEDRGLYNEQF

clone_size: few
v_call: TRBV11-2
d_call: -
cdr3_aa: ASSPTRGEEKLF

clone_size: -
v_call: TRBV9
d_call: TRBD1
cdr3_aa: ASSERDRVTGNTIY

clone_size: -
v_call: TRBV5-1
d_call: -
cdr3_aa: ASSLGSSGANVLT

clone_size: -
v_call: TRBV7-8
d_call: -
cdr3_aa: ASSLDGNQETQY